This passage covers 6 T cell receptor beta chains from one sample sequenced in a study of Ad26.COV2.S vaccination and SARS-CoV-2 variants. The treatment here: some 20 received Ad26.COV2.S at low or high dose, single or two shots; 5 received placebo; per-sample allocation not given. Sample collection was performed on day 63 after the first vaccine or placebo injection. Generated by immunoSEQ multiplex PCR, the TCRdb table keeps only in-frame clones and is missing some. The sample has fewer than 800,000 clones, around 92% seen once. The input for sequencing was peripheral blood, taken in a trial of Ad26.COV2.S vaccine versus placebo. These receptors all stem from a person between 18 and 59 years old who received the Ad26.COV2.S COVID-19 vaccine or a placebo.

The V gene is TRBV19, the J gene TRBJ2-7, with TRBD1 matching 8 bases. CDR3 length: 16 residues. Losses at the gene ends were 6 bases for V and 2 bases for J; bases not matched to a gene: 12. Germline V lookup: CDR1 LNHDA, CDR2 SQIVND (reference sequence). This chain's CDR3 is CASSGRQGKSAYEQYF. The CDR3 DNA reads TGTGCCAGTAGCGGCAGACAGGGGAAATCGGCCTACGAGCAGTACTTC.

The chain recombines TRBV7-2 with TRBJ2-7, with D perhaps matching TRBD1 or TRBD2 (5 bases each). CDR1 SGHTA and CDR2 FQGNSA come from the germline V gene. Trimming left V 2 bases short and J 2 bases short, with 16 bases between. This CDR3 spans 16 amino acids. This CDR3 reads CASSLRPRDGTYEQYF. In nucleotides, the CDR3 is TGTGCCAGCAGCTTAAGGCCACGGGACGGCACCTACGAGCAGTACTTC.

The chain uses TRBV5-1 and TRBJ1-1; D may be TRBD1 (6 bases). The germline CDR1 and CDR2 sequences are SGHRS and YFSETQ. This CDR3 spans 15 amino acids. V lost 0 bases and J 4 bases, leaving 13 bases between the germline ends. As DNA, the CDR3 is TGCGCCAGCAGCTTGGTCGGGGGCGGAGGCACTGAAGCTTTCTTT. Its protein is CASSLVGGGGTEAFF.

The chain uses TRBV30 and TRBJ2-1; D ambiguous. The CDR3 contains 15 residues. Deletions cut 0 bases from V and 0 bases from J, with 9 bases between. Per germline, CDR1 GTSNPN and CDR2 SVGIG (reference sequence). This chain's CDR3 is CAWSVAVSSYNEQFF. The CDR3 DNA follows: TGTGCCTGGAGTGTGGCAGTAAGCTCCTACAATGAGCAGTTCTTC. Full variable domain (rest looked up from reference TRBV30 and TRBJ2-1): SQTIHQWPATLVQPVGSPLSLECTVEGTSNPNLYWYRQAAGRGLQLLFYSVGIGQISSEVPQNLSASRPQDRQFILSSKKLLLSDSGFYLCAWSVAVSSYNEQFFGPGTRLTVL.

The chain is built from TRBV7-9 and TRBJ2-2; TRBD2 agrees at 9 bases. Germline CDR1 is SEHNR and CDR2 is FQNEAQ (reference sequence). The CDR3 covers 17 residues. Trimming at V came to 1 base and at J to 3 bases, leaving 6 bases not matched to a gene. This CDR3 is CASSLGSLAGYTGELFF. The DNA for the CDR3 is TGTGCCAGCAGCTTAGGGTCCCTAGCGGGATACACCGGGGAGCTGTTTTTT.

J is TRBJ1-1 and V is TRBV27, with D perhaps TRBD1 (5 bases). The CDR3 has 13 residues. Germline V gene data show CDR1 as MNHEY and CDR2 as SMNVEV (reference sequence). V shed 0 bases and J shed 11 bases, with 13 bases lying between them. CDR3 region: CASSLSIGALAFF. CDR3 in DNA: TGTGCCAGCAGTTTATCGATTGGGGCCCTCGCTTTCTTT.